This is a list of T cell receptor beta chains from one sample in a study of response to subunit inactivated influenza vaccine. Via MiXCR, TCRdb re-called the RT-PCR reads, giving one row per CDR3 protein. The sample has 280,000 or so distinct CDR3 sequences, about a fifth seen once; the top ten hold roughly a tenth. The sample in question was PBMCs from blood, obtained 21 months after vaccination. These receptors were obtained from a man between 50 and 75 years old who received an inactivated influenza vaccine. Each CDR3 is given with its conserved first and last residue. D genes are given only for firm matches. The listing skips clone size in some rows; elsewhere it reads once, few, many or a size class.

abundance	v_gene	j_gene	d_gene	CDR3nt	CDR3aa
few	TRBV12-3/TRBV12-4	TRBJ2-7	.	TGTGCCAGCAGCCTAGCCCACCGTTACGAGCAGTACTTC	CASSLAHRYEQYF
.	TRBV20-1	TRBJ2-7	.	TGCAGTGCTAGTTTCACAGGGATTTCCCACGAGCAGTACTTC	CSASFTGISHEQYF
.	TRBV2	TRBJ1-1	.	TGTGCCAGCAGTGGCGCCCGAACAGGGAGGAACACTGAAGCTTTCTTT	CASSGARTGRNTEAFF
.	TRBV14	TRBJ1-1	.	TGTGCCAGCAGCAAACAGGGCCACACTGAAGCTTTCTTT	CASSKQGHTEAFF
.	TRBV12-3/TRBV12-4	TRBJ1-2	.	TGTGCCAGCAGTTTGTCCCTGGGCTATGGCTACACCTTC	CASSLSLGYGYTF
few	TRBV6-1	TRBJ2-5	.	TGTGCCAGCAGGTTGGCGGGGCAGTACCAAGAGACCCAGTACTTC	CASRLAGQYQETQYF
.	TRBV6-1	TRBJ1-1	.	TGTGCCAGCAGTGTCAGCTGGGACACTGAAGCTTTCTTT	CASSVSWDTEAFF
.	TRBV20-1	TRBJ2-7	.	TGCAGTGCCCATAGCGTTGGGGGCGAGCAGTACTTC	CSAHSVGGEQYF
few	TRBV25-1	TRBJ2-7	TRBD1	TGTGCCAGCAGTGATTACGGGACAGGAGTATACGAGCAGTACTTC	CASSDYGTGVYEQYF
few	TRBV6-6	TRBJ1-6	.	TGTGCCAGCAGTTACGCCTTCGACCCCCTCCACTTT	CASSYAFDPLHF
.	TRBV12-3/TRBV12-4	TRBJ2-7	TRBD1	TGTGCCAGCAGCTCAGGGGGCTTTTGGTCCTACGAGCAGTACTTC	CASSSGGFWSYEQYF
few	TRBV9	TRBJ2-3	TRBD2	TGTGCCAGCAGCGTAGCCCTAGCGGGAGGTGGAGATACGCAGTATTTT	CASSVALAGGGDTQYF
few	TRBV10-2	TRBJ1-4	.	TGCGCCACTACCCTCACCGTTTCGGGGCAGGGCGAAAAACTGTTTTTT	CATTLTVSGQGEKLFF
.	TRBV7-9	TRBJ1-2	.	TGTGCCAGCAGCTATGGGGCTACGGCAGGTGGCTACACCTTC	CASSYGATAGGYTF
few	TRBV18	TRBJ1-2	.	TGTGCCAGCTCACCACGGGAAAACGGTGGCTACACCTTC	CASSPRENGGYTF
.	TRBV18	TRBJ1-1	.	TGTGCCAGCTCACCAGAGTCGCGGCCGCCTGAAGCTTTCTTT	CASSPESRPPEAFF
few	TRBV5-4	TRBJ1-2	.	TGTGCCAGCAGCTTCAGACAGGATCACTATGGCTACACCTTC	CASSFRQDHYGYTF
few	TRBV6-1	TRBJ1-5	.	TGTGCCAGCAGTGAAAGGAGGCGACAGTGGGGTACTCAGCCCCAGCATTTT	CASSERRRQWGTQPQHF
few	TRBV19	TRBJ1-1	.	TGTGCCAGTACCCGGTCTCTGGGACTGGGGAAAACTGAAGCTTTCTTT	CASTRSLGLGKTEAFF
.	TRBV9	TRBJ1-6	TRBD1	TGTGCCAGCAGCACCGGGACAGCCAGTTCACCCCTCCACTTT	CASSTGTASSPLHF